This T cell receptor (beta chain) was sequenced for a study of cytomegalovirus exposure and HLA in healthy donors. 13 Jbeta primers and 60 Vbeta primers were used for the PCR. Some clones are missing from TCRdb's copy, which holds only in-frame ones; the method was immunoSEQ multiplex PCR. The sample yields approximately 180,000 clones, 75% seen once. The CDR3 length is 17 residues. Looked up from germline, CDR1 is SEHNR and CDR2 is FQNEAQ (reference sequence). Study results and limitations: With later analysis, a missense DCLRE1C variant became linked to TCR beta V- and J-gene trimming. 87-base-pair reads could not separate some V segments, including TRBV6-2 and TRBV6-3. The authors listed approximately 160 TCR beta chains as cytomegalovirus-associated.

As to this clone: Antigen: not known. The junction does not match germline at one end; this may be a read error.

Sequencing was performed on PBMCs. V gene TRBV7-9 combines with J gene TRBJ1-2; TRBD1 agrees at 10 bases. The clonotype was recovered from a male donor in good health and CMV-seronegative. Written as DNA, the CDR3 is TGTTCCAGCAGCCCCCGGGACAGGGGCCCCTCTAACTATGGCTACACCTTC. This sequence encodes CSSSPRDRGPSNYGYTF.